This TCR beta chain was documented in a study of cytomegalovirus exposure and HLA in healthy donors. General observations from the study: When presence/absence was analysed, sequencing depth was taken to be roughly uniform across donors.

Germline V gene sequence: CDR1 SGDLS, CDR2 YYNGEE. Trimming cost V 3 bases and J 6 bases, with 7 bases left between them. The CDR3 sequence is 11 residues long. Both 60 Vbeta primers and 13 Jbeta primers went into the PCR. Here immunoSEQ multiplex PCR was the method, and the copy in TCRdb shows in-frame clones only, minus some. The sample contains over 150,000 clones, less than 80% of which appear only once. A note on this clone: Its matching antigen is unknown.

The sequenced sample consisted of PBMCs. The chain employs TRBV9 and TRBJ2-7, with a tentative D call TRBD2 (5 bases). The source is a man in his forties or fifties in good health and CMV-seronegative. CDR3 in amino acids: CASSGEGEQYF. The CDR3 DNA follows: TGTGCCAGCAGCGGAGAGGGCGAGCAGTACTTC.